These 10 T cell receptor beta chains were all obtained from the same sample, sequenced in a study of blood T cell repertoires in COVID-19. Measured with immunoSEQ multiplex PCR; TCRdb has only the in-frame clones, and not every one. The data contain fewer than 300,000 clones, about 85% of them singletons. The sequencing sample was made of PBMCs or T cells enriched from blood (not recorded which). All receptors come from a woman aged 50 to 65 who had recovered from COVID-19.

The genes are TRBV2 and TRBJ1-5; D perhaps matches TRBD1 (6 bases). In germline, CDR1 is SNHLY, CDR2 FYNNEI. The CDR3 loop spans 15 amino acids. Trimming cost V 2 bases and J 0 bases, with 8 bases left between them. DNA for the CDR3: TGTGCCAGCAGTGAACAGGGGCTTAGCAATCAGCCCCAGCATTTT. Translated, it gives CASSEQGLSNQPQHF.

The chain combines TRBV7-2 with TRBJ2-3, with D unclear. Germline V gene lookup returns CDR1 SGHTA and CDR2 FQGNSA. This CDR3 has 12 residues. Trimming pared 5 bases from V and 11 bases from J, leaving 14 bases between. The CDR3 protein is CASSPLASRQYF. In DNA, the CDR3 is TGTGCCAGCAGCCCCCTGGCCAGTCGGCAGTATTTT.

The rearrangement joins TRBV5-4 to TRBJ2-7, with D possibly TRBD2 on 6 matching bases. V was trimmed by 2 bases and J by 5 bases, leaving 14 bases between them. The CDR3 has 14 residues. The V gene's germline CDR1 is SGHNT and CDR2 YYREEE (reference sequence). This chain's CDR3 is CASSFNRGRNEQYF. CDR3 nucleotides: TGTGCCAGCAGCTTCAATCGGGGGAGGAACGAGCAGTACTTC.

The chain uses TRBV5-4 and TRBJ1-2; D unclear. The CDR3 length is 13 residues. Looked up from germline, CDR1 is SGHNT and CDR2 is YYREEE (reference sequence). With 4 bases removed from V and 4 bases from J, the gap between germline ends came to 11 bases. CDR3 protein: CASSREGAYGYTF. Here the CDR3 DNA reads TGTGCCAGCAGCCGTGAGGGTGCCTATGGCTACACCTTC.

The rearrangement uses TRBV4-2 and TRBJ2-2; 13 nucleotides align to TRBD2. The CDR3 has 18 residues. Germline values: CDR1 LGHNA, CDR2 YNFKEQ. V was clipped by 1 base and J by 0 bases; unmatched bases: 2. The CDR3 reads CASSQGLAGGTNTGELFF. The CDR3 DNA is TGTGCCAGCAGCCAAGGACTAGCGGGAGGTACGAACACCGGGGAGCTGTTTTTT.

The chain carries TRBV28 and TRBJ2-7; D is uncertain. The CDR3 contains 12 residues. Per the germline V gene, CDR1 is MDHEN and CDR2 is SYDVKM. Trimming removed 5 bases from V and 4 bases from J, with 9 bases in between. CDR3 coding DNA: TGTGCCAGCAGTCCTATAGCTTACGAGCAGTACTTC. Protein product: CASSPIAYEQYF.

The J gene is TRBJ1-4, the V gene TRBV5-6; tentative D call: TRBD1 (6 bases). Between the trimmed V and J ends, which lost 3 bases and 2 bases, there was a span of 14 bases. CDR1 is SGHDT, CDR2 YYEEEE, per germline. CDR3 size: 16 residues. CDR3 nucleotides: TGTGCCAGCAGCTGGCGGGGGCGGCAGACTAATGAAAAACTGTTTTTT. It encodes CASSWRGRQTNEKLFF.

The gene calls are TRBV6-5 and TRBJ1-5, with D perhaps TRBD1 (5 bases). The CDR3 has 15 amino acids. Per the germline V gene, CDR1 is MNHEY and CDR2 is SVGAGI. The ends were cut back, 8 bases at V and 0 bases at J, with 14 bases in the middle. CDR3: CASQPQGYSNQPQHF. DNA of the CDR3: TGTGCCAGCCAACCCCAGGGATATAGCAATCAGCCCCAGCATTTT.

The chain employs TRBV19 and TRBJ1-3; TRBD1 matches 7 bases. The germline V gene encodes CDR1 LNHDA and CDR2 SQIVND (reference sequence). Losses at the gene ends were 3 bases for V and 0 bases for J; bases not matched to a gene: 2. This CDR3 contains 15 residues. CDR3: CASSMDRSSGNTIYF. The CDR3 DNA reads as TGTGCCAGTAGTATGGACAGGAGCTCTGGAAACACCATATATTTT.

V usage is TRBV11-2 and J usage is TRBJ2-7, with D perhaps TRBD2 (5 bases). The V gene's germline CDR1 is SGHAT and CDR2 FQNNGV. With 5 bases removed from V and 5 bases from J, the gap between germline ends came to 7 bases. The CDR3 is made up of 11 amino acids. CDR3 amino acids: CASSARDEQYF. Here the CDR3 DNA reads TGTGCCAGCAGCGCGAGGGACGAGCAGTACTTC. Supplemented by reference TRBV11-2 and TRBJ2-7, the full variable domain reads EAGVAQSPRYKIIEKRQSVAFWCNPISGHATLYWYQQILGQGPKLLIQFQNNGVVDDSQLPKDRFSAERLKGVDSTLKIQPAKLEDSAVYLCASSARDEQYFGPGTRLTVT.